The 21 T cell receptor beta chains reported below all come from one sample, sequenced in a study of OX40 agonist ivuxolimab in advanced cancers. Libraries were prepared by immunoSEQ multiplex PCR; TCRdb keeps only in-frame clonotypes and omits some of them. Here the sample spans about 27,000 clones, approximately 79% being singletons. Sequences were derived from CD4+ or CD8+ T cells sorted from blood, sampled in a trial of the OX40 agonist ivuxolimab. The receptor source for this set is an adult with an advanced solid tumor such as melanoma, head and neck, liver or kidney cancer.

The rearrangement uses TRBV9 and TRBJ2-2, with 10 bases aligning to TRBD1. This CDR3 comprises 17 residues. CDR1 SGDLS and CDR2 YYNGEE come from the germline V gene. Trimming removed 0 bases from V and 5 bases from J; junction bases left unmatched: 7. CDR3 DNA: TGTGCCAGCAGCGTAGACCTCGGGACAGGGGATACCGGGGAGCTGTTTTTT. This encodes CASSVDLGTGDTGELFF. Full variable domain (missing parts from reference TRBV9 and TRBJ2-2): DSGVTQTPKHLITATGQRVTLRCSPRSGDLSVYWYQQSLDQGLQFLIQYYNGEERAKGNILERFSAQQFPDLHSELNLSSLELGDSALYFCASSVDLGTGDTGELFFGEGSRLTVL.

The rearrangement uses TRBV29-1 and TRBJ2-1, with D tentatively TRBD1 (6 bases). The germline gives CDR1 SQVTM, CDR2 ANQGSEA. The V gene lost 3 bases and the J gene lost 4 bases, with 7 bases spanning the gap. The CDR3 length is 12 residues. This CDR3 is CSVEDRYNEQFF. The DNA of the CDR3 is TGCAGCGTTGAGGACAGATACAATGAGCAGTTCTTC.

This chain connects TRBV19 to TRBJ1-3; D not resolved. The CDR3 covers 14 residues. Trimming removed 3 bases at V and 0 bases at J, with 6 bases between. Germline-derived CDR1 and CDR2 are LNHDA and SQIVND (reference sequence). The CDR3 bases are TGTGCCAGTAGTATCAGTCACTCTGGAAACACCATATATTTT. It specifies CASSISHSGNTIYF.

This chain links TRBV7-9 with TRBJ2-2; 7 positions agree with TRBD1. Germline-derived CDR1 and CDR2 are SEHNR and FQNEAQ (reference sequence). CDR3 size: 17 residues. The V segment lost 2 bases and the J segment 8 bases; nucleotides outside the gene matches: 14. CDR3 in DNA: TGTGCCAGCAGCTTATTCGTCGGGACAGCCAATTATGGGGAGCTGTTTTTT. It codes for CASSLFVGTANYGELFF.

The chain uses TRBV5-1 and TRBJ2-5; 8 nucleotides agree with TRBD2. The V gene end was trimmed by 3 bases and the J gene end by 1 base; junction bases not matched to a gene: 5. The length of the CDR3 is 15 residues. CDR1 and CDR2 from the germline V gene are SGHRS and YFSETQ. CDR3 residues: CASSSPGGGQETQYF. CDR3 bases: TGCGCCAGCAGCTCTCCCGGGGGGGGCCAAGAGACCCAGTACTTC.

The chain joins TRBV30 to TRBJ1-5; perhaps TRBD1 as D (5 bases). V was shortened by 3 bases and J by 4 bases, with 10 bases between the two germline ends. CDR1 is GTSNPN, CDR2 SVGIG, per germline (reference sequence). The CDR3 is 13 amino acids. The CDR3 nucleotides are TGTGCCTGGAGCCACGGGGGGAATCAGCCCCAGCATTTT. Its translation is CAWSHGGNQPQHF.

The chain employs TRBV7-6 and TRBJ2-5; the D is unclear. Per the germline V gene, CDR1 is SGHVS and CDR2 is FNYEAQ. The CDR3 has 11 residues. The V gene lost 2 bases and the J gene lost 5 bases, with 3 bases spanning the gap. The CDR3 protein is CASSLWETQYF. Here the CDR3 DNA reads TGTGCCAGCAGCTTATGGGAGACCCAGTACTTC. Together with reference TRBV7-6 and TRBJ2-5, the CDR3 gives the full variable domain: GAGVSQSPRYKVTKRGQDVALRCDPISGHVSLYWYRQALGQGPEFLTYFNYEAQQDKSGLPNDRFSAERPEGSISTLTIQRTEQRDSAMYRCASSLWETQYFGPGTRLLVL.

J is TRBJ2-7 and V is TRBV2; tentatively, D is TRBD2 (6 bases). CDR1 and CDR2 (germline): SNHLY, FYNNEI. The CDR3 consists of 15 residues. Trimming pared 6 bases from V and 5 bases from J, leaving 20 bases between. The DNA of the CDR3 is TGTGCCAGCAGCCCTGCTGGCGGGGAGATCCACGAGCAGTACTTC. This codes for CASSPAGGEIHEQYF.

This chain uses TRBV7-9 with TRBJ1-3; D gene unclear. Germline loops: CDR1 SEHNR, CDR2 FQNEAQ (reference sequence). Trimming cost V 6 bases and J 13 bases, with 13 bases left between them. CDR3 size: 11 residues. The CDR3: CASRLGTAIYF. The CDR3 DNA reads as TGTGCCAGCAGATTGGGTACAGCGATATATTTT.

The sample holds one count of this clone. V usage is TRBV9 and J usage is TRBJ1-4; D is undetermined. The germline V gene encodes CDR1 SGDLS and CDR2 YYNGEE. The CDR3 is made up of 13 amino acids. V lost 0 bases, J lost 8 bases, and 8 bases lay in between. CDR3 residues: CASSVDLYEKLFF. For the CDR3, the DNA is TGTGCCAGCAGCGTAGACCTTTACGAAAAACTGTTTTTT.

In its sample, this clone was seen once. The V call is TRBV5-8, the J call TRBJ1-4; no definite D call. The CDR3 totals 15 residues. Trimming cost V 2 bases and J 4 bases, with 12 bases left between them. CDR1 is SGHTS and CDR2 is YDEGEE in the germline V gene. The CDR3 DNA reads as TGTGCCAGCAGCTTTGGGTCAGGCGATAATGAAAAACTGTTTTTT. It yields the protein CASSFGSGDNEKLFF.

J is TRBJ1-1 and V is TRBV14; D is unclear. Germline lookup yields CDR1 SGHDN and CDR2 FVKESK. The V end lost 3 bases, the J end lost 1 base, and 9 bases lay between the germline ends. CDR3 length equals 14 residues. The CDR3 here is CASSHPDSNTEAFF. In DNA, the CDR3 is TGTGCCAGCAGCCATCCAGACTCGAACACTGAAGCTTTCTTT.

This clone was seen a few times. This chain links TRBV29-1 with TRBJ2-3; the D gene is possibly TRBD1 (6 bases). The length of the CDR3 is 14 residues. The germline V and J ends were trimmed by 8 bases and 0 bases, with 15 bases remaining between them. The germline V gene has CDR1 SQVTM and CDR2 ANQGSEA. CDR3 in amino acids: CSNYGTPSTDTQYF. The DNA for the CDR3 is TGCAGCAACTACGGGACACCGAGCACAGATACGCAGTATTTT.

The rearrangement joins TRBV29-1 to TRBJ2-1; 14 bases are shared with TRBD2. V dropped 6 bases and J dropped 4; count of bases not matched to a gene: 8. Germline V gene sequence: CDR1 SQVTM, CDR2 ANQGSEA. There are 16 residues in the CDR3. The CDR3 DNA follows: TGCAGCGTCGCCGGGACTAGCGGGGGCCGATACAATGAGCAGTTCTTC. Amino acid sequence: CSVAGTSGGRYNEQFF.

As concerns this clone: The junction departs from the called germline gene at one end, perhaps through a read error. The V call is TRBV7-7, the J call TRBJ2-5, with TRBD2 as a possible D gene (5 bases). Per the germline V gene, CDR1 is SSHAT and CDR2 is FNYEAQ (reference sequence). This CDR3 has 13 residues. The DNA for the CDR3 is TGTGCTAGCAGCTTATCCGGGGTTGAGACCCAGTACTTC. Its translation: CASSLSGVETQYF.

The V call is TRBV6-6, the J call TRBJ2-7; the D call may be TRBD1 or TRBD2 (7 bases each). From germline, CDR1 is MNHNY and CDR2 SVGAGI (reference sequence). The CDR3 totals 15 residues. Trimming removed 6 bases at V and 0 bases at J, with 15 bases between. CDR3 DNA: TGTGCCAGCAGGAAAGCGGGACAGAGCTCCTACGAGCAGTACTTC. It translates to CASRKAGQSSYEQYF.

Here the CDR3 reads CASSPLDRNQETQYF. The DNA for the CDR3 is TGTGCCAGCAGCCCCCTCGACAGGAACCAAGAGACCCAGTACTTC. The V and J genes are TRBV11-3 and TRBJ2-5; tentative D call: TRBD1 (6 bases). Trimming left V 5 bases short and J 0 bases short, with 13 bases between. The CDR3 spans 15 residues. Looked up from germline, CDR1 is SGHNT and CDR2 is YENEEA.

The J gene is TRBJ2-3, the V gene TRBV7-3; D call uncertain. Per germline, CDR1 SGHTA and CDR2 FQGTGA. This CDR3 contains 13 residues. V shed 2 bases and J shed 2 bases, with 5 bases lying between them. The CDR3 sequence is CASSLSLTDTQYF. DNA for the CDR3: TGTGCCAGCAGCTTATCTCTCACAGATACGCAGTATTTT.

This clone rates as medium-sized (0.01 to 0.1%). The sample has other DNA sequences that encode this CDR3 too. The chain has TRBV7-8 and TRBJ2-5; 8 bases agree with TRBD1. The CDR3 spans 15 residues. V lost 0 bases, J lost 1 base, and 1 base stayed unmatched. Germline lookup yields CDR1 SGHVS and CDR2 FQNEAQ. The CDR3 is CASSLAGTGQETQYF. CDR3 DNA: TGTGCCAGCAGCTTAGCAGGGACAGGCCAAGAGACCCAGTACTTC.

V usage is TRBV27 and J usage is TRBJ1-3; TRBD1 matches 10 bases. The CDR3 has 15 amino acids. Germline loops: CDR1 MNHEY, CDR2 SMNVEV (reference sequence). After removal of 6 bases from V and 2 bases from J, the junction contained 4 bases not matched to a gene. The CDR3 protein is CASSLGTGAGNTIYF. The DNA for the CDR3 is TGTGCCAGCAGCCTAGGGACAGGGGCTGGAAACACCATATATTTT.

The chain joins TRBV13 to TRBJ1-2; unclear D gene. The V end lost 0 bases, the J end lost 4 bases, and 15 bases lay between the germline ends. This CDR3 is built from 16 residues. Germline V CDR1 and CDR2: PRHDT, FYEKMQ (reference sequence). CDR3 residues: CASSLGPGRDFYGYTF. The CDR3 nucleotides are TGTGCCAGCAGCTTAGGCCCTGGAAGGGATTTCTATGGCTACACCTTC.